This T cell receptor (beta chain) was profiled in a study of T cell responses to AZD1222 COVID-19 vaccine. The germline gives CDR1 SGHTA, CDR2 FQGTGA. V lost 5 bases to trimming and J lost 2 bases, with 9 bases between them. CDR3 length: 14 residues. Study-wide results and limits: The CD4 TCRs associated with vaccination extended across spike and predominated at 160-218 and 743-854. Recipients of AZD1222 seropositive at baseline numbered only five or six. The donors showed a predominance of white British ancestry and of females, with possible underestimation of clonal diversity. There were repertoire samples only from the period after the peak T cell response.

TCRdb's table, derived via immunoSEQ multiplex PCR, lists solely in-frame clones and lacks some. Across under 150,000 clones, the top ten clones capture over 2% of the sample. Comments on this clone: What it binds is unknown.

The specimen sequenced was peripheral blood. The chain couples TRBV7-3 to TRBJ2-2; D remains unclear. The source of this sequence is an adult in good health. CDR3 sequence (DNA): TGTGCCAGCAGCGCTTTTGTTAACACCGGGGAGCTGTTTTTT. Translated, it gives CASSAFVNTGELFF.